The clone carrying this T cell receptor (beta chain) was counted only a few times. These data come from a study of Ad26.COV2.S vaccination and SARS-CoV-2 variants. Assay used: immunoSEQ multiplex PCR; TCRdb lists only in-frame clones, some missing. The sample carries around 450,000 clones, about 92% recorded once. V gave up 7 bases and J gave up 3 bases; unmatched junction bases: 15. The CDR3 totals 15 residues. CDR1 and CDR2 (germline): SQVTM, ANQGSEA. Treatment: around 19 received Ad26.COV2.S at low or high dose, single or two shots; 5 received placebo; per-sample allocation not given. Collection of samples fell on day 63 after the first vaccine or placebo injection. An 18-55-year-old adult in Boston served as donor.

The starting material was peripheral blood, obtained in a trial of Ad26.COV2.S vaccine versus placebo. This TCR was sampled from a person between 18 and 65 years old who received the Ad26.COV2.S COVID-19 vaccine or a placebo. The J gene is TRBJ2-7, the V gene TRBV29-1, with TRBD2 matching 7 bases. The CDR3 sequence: CSGWTLADGVYEQYF. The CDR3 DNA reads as TGCAGCGGTTGGACCCTAGCGGATGGAGTCTACGAGCAGTACTTC.